A selection of T cell receptor beta chains follows, all from one sample in a study of blood T cell repertoires in COVID-19. TCRdb's copy holds only in-frame clones and misses some; the assay was immunoSEQ multiplex PCR. The sample consists of around 320,000 clones, 70% to 90% of them appearing once. The specimen was peripheral blood. The source of these receptors is a human donor in a cohort sampled during active COVID-19. Both conserved end residues are part of each CDR3. The D gene is left open where the match is weak. The size field is filled for only some rows; it gives once, few, many or a size class.

v_gene	j_gene	abundance	d_gene	CDR3aa	CDR3nt
TRBV18	TRBJ2-7	once	-	CASSPTGSYEQYF	TGTGCCAGCTCACCTACGGGATCCTACGAGCAGTACTTC
TRBV3-1/TRBV3-2	TRBJ2-1	-	TRBD1	CASSPWTGLNEQFF	TGTGCCAGCAGCCCTTGGACAGGCCTTAATGAGCAGTTCTTC
TRBV6-5	TRBJ1-2	-	TRBD1	CASSSTGVNYGYTF	TGTGCCAGCAGTTCGACAGGGGTTAACTATGGCTACACCTTC
TRBV11-3	TRBJ2-5	-	TRBD2	CASSPGLAGVETQYF	TGTGCCAGCAGCCCGGGACTAGCGGGGGTAGAGACCCAGTACTTC
TRBV10-2	TRBJ2-2	-	-	CASKWATGELFF	TGCGCCAGCAAGTGGGCGACCGGGGAGCTGTTTTTT
TRBV30	TRBJ1-3	-	-	CAWSVTGPPTIYF	TGTGCCTGGAGTGTCACAGGTCCTCCCACCATATATTTT
TRBV12-3/TRBV12-4	TRBJ2-7	-	-	CASSLDRTYEQYF	TGTGCCAGCAGTTTAGACAGGACCTACGAGCAGTACTTC
TRBV7-9	TRBJ1-4	-	TRBD1	CASNPQTPGQKEKLFF	TGTGCCAGCAACCCCCAGACTCCGGGACAGAAAGAAAAACTGTTTTTT
TRBV5-5	TRBJ1-1	-	TRBD1	CASRLGQVNTEAFF	TGTGCCAGCAGATTAGGACAGGTTAACACTGAAGCTTTCTTT
TRBV3-1/TRBV3-2	TRBJ2-1	few	TRBD1	CASSHLTGLDNEQFF	TGTGCCAGCAGCCATTTGACAGGGTTGGACAATGAGCAGTTCTTC
TRBV6-1	TRBJ1-5	few	TRBD1	CASSEGQGSVGQPQHF	TGTGCCAGCAGTGAAGGACAGGGGTCGGTAGGTCAGCCCCAGCATTTT
TRBV27	TRBJ2-7	-	TRBD1	CASSPYKGADEQYF	TGTGCCAGCAGTCCCTATAAGGGGGCTGACGAGCAGTACTTC
TRBV12-5	TRBJ2-3	once	-	CASGLYSGRYF	TGTGCTAGTGGTTTGTATAGTGGGCGGTATTTT
TRBV19	TRBJ1-2	-	-	CAAAGGGGVYGYTF	TGTGCCGCCGCCGGAGGGGGGGGAGTCTATGGCTACACCTTC
TRBV2	TRBJ2-6	-	-	CASSAGRTSGANVLTF	TGTGCCAGCAGCGCGGGACGCACCTCTGGGGCCAACGTCCTGACTTTC
TRBV7-2	TRBJ1-2	-	-	CASSLGGNYGYTF	TGTGCCAGCAGCTTGGGGGGGAACTATGGCTACACCTTC
TRBV24-1	TRBJ2-2	-	-	CATSAPLGQANTGELFF	TGTGCCACCAGTGCCCCTCTGGGACAAGCGAACACCGGGGAGCTGTTTTTT
TRBV11-2	TRBJ1-6	-	-	CASSPGVVENSPLHF	TGTGCCAGCAGCCCGGGGGTGGTGGAGAATTCACCCCTCCACTTT
TRBV9	TRBJ2-1	-	TRBD2	CASSVHWGGDNEQFF	TGTGCCAGCAGCGTCCACTGGGGAGGGGACAATGAGCAGTTCTTC
TRBV24-1	TRBJ1-1	-	-	CATRFGTEAFF	TGTGCCACGCGTTTCGGGACTGAAGCTTTCTTT
TRBV21-1	TRBJ2-4	-	-	CASSTRGTGENIQYF	TGTGCCAGCAGCACCCGTGGGACAGGGGAAAACATTCAGTACTTC
TRBV6-5	TRBJ1-5	-	-	CASGWGEGAQPQHF	TGTGCCAGCGGTTGGGGGGAAGGGGCTCAGCCCCAGCATTTT
TRBV4-2	TRBJ2-2	-	TRBD2	CASSHRLAGGNTGELFF	TGTGCCAGCAGCCATAGGCTAGCGGGGGGTAACACCGGGGAGCTGTTTTTT
TRBV6-2/TRBV6-3	TRBJ2-7	-	-	CASSLDSSSYEQYF	TGTGCCAGCAGCCTCGACAGCTCTAGTTACGAGCAGTACTTC
TRBV7-3	TRBJ2-7	few	TRBD1	CASSFNSRSDRAREQYF	TGTGCCAGCAGCTTCAACTCACGCAGTGACAGGGCGCGGGAGCAGTACTTC
TRBV29-1	TRBJ1-2	-	-	CSVVTQYGYTF	TGCAGCGTCGTTACACAGTATGGCTACACCTTC
TRBV19	TRBJ2-1	-	TRBD1	CASSSGGTGNNEQFF	TGTGCCAGTAGTAGTGGTGGGACAGGAAACAATGAGCAGTTCTTC
TRBV27	TRBJ2-7	-	-	CASSLSWQGSYEQYF	TGTGCCAGCAGTTTATCATGGCAGGGGAGCTACGAGCAGTACTTC
TRBV2	TRBJ1-2	-	TRBD1	CASSEVQGALGYTF	TGTGCCAGCAGTGAGGTTCAGGGGGCACTTGGCTACACCTTC
TRBV7-9	TRBJ2-7	-	-	CASSHKPGVSPYEQYF	TGTGCCAGCAGCCATAAACCAGGGGTTTCACCCTACGAGCAGTACTTC
TRBV12-5	TRBJ2-7	-	TRBD1	CASGRTGDVSYEQYF	TGTGCTAGTGGTCGGACAGGGGATGTCTCCTACGAGCAGTACTTC
TRBV3-1/TRBV3-2	TRBJ2-1	-	-	CASSLSAIGQGDEQFF	TGTGCCAGCAGCCTCTCGGCGATCGGCCAGGGCGATGAGCAGTTCTTC
TRBV6-5	TRBJ2-7	-	TRBD1	CASSFGQGSYEQYF	TGTGCCAGCAGCTTTGGACAGGGGTCCTACGAGCAGTACTTC
TRBV10-3	TRBJ2-7	-	-	CAISDRGEQYF	TGTGCCATCAGTGATAGGGGAGAGCAGTACTTC
TRBV24-1	TRBJ2-7	-	-	CATSDPGQRDEQYF	TGTGCCACCAGTGATCCTGGACAGCGCGACGAGCAGTACTTC
TRBV3-1/TRBV3-2	TRBJ2-3	-	TRBD2	CASSHRALAGGVYF	TGTGCCAGCAGCCATAGGGCGCTAGCGGGGGGGGTGTATTTT
TRBV20-1	TRBJ2-3	-	-	CSALLGEPQYF	TGCAGTGCTCTCCTAGGAGAACCGCAGTATTTT
TRBV5-4	TRBJ1-1	-	-	CASSLGHSNTEAFF	TGTGCCAGCAGCTTGGGGCATTCGAACACTGAAGCTTTCTTT
TRBV6-6	TRBJ2-7	-	TRBD2	CASTPHGGSYEQYF	TGTGCCAGCACCCCCCACGGGGGGAGCTACGAGCAGTACTTC
TRBV7-9	TRBJ1-4	-	-	CASSLGDRFDEKLFF	TGTGCCAGCAGCTTAGGCGACAGGTTTGATGAAAAACTGTTTTTT
TRBV19	TRBJ2-1	-	TRBD1	CASSTRDRGTNEQFF	TGTGCCAGTAGTACACGGGACAGGGGTACCAATGAGCAGTTCTTC
TRBV27	TRBJ1-1	-	TRBD1	CASSIDRANTEAFF	TGTGCCAGCAGCATAGACAGGGCGAACACTGAAGCTTTCTTT
TRBV11-2	TRBJ1-2	-	TRBD1	CASSLDLRQGGYGYTF	TGTGCCAGCAGCTTAGATCTGAGACAGGGGGGCTATGGCTACACCTTC
TRBV2	TRBJ2-3	-	TRBD2	CASSGLAGSTDTQYF	TGTGCCAGCAGTGGACTAGCGGGGAGCACAGATACGCAGTATTTT
TRBV19	TRBJ1-5	-	-	CASTRQGNQPQHF	TGTGCCAGTACCAGACAGGGCAATCAGCCCCAGCATTTT
TRBV2	TRBJ2-7	-	-	CASHRDKGYEQYF	TGTGCCAGCCATAGGGACAAAGGGTACGAGCAGTACTTC
TRBV2	TRBJ1-2	-	TRBD1	CASSGTRGRDYGYTF	TGTGCCAGCAGTGGTACGAGGGGGCGCGACTATGGCTACACCTTC
TRBV29-1	TRBJ2-7	-	TRBD2	CSVERERPGLAGLGREQYF	TGCAGCGTTGAAAGAGAGAGACCGGGACTAGCGGGTTTGGGGAGAGAGCAGTACTTC
TRBV27	TRBJ1-5	once	-	CASSLSALGQPQHF	TGTGCCAGCAGTTTAAGTGCTCTCGGTCAGCCCCAGCATTTT